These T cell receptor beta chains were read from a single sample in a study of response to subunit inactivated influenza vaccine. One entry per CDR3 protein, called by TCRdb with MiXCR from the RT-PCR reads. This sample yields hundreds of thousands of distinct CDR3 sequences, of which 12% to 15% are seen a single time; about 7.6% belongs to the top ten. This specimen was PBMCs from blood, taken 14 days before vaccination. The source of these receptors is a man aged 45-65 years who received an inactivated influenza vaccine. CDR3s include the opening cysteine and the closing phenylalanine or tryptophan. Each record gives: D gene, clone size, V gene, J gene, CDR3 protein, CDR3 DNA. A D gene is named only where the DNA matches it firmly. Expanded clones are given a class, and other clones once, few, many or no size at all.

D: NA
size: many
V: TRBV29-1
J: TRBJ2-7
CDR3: CSVGAGPYYEQYF
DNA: TGCAGCGTTGGGGCAGGTCCTTACTACGAGCAGTACTTC

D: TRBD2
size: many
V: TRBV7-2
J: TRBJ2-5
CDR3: CASSLVTRLAGKETQYF
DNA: TGTGCCAGCAGCTTAGTAACCCGACTAGCGGGCAAAGAGACCCAGTACTTC

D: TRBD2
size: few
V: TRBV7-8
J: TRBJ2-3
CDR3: CASSPESGLAETDTQYF
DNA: TGTGCCAGCAGCCCCGAAAGTGGACTAGCGGAAACAGATACGCAGTATTTT

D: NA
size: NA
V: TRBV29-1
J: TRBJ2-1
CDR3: CSVVLASLEQFF
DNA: TGCAGCGTTGTACTAGCTTCCCTTGAGCAGTTCTTC

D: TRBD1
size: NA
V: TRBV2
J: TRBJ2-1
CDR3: CASREPGQGNREQFF
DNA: TGTGCCAGCAGGGAGCCGGGACAGGGAAACCGTGAGCAGTTCTTC

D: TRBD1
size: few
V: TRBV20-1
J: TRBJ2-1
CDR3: CSAKNRDRGYNEQFF
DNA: TGCAGTGCTAAAAACCGGGACAGGGGCTACAATGAGCAGTTCTTC

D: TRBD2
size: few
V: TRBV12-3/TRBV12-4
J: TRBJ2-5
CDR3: CASSDLSGPAGTQYF
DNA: TGTGCCAGCAGTGACCTTAGCGGGCCCGCGGGGACCCAGTACTTC

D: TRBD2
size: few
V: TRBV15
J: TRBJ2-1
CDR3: CATSKQLGGRTGHEQFF
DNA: TGTGCCACCAGCAAGCAACTAGGCGGGAGAACCGGGCATGAGCAGTTCTTC

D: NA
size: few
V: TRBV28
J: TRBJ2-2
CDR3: CASSSFAFGTGELFF
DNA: TGTGCCAGCAGTTCGTTCGCCTTCGGCACCGGGGAGCTGTTTTTT

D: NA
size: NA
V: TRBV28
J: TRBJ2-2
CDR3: CASSLPRGELFF
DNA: TGTGCCAGCAGTTTACCCCGGGGGGAGCTGTTTTTT

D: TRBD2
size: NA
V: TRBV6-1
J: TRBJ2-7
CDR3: CASRREREPVYEQYF
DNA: TGTGCCAGCAGGCGGGAGCGGGAGCCCGTCTACGAGCAGTACTTC

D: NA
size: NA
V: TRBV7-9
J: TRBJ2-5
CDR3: CASSPRDGLQETQYF
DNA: TGTGCCAGCAGCCCACGGGACGGTCTACAAGAGACCCAGTACTTC

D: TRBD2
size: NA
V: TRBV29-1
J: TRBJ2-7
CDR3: CSVEFAASGYEQYF
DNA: TGCAGCGTTGAGTTTGCAGCTAGCGGGTACGAGCAGTACTTC

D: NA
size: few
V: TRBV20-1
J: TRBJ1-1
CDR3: CSARDRGKSNTEAFF
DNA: TGCAGTGCTAGAGATCGTGGGAAGTCGAACACTGAAGCTTTCTTT

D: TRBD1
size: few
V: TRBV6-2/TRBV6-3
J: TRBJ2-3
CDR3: CASSYSGTGLTLDTQYF
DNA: TGTGCCAGCAGTTACTCGGGGACAGGGCTGACGTTGGATACGCAGTATTTT

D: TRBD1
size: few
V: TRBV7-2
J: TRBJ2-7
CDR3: CASSLVGGQGAHEQYF
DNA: TGTGCCAGCAGCTTAGTTGGGGGACAGGGGGCCCACGAGCAGTACTTC

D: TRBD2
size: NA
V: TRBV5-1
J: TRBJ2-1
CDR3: CASRPGLVAVVEQFF
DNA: TGCGCCAGCAGGCCGGGACTAGTCGCTGTGGTTGAGCAGTTCTTC

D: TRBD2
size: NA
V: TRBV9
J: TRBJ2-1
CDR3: CASSVDLTRVGASGTVLDEQFF
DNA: TGTGCCAGCAGCGTAGATTTGACGCGGGTTGGGGCTAGCGGAACCGTTTTGGATGAGCAGTTCTTC

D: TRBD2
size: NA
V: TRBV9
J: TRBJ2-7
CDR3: CASSVAASGSYEQYF
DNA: TGTGCCAGCAGCGTAGCGGCTAGCGGGAGTTACGAGCAGTACTTC

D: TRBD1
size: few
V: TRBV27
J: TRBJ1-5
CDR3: CASRSGTALNQPQHF
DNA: TGTGCCAGCAGATCCGGGACAGCTCTCAATCAGCCCCAGCATTTT

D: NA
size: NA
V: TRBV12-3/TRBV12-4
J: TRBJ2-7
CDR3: CASSPLVNSYEQYF
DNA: TGTGCCAGCAGTCCCTTGGTCAACTCCTACGAGCAGTACTTC

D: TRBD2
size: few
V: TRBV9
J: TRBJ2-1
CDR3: CASSVVAGRAFNEQFF
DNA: TGTGCCAGCAGCGTAGTAGCGGGGAGGGCCTTCAATGAGCAGTTCTTC

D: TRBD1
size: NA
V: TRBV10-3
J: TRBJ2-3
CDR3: CAISQGTASDTQYF
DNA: TGTGCCATCAGTCAAGGGACAGCCTCAGATACGCAGTATTTT

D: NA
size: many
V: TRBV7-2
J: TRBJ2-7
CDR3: CASSLEGPPTYEQYF
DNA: TGTGCCAGCAGCTTAGAGGGGCCACCCACCTACGAGCAGTACTTC

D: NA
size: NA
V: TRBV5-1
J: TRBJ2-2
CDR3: CASSLMAGANTGELFF
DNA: TGCGCCAGCAGCTTGATGGCAGGAGCGAACACCGGGGAGCTGTTTTTT

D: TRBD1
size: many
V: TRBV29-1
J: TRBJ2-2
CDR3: CSVEERGQPSGELFF
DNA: TGCAGCGTTGAAGAGAGGGGACAGCCTTCCGGGGAGCTGTTTTTT

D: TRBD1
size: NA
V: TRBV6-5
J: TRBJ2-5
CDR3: CASSYSPGTGPQETQYF
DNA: TGTGCCAGCAGTTACTCGCCCGGGACAGGGCCCCAAGAGACCCAGTACTTC

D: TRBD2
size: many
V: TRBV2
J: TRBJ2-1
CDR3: CASSEVLAGDDEQFF
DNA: TGTGCCAGCAGTGAAGTACTAGCGGGAGACGATGAGCAGTTCTTC

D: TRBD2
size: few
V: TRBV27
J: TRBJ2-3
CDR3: CASSRLAGSEGTDTQYF
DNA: TGTGCCAGCAGTAGACTAGCGGGGTCGGAGGGCACAGATACGCAGTATTTT

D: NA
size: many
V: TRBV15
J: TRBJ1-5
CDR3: CATSRDQHQQPQHF
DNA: TGTGCCACCAGCAGAGACCAACACCAACAGCCCCAGCATTTT

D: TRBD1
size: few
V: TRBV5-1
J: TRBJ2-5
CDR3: CASSWTGTIRETQYF
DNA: TGCGCCAGCAGCTGGACAGGGACAATACGGGAGACCCAGTACTTC

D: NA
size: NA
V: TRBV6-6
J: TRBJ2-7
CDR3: CASRGRLDEQYF
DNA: TGTGCCAGCAGAGGGCGTTTGGACGAGCAGTACTTC

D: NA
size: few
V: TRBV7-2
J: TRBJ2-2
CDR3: CASSFEPMRPGELFF
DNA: TGTGCCAGCAGCTTCGAGCCTATGCGCCCCGGGGAGCTGTTTTTT

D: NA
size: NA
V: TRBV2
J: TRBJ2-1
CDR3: CASSGSTSSYNEQFF
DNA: TGTGCCAGCAGTGGGTCTACGAGCTCCTACAATGAGCAGTTCTTC

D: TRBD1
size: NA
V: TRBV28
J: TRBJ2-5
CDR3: CASRKGAGGSGTQYF
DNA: TGTGCCAGCAGAAAGGGGGCTGGGGGCTCCGGGACCCAGTACTTC

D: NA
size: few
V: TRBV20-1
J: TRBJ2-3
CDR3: CSAIQLMTGRADTQYF
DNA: TGCAGTGCCATCCAGCTTATGACGGGCCGCGCAGATACGCAGTATTTT

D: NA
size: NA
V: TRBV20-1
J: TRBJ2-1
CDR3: CSARDRENEQFF
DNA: TGCAGTGCTAGAGATCGGGAAAATGAGCAGTTCTTC

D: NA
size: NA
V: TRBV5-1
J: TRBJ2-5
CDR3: CASSLRPGDGKRAQYF
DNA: TGCGCCAGCAGCTTGCGCCCCGGAGACGGGAAGAGAGCCCAGTACTTC

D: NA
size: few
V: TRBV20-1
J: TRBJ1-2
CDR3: CSADPGRTNYGYTF
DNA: TGCAGTGCCGATCCGGGACGGACTAACTATGGCTACACCTTC

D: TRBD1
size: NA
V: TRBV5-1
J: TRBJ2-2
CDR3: CASSLARGQGNTGELFF
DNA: TGCGCCAGCAGCTTGGCCAGGGGACAGGGGAACACCGGGGAGCTGTTTTTT

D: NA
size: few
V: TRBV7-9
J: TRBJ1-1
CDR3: CASSIGGRGEAFF
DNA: TGTGCCAGCTCAATCGGGGGCCGGGGTGAAGCTTTCTTT

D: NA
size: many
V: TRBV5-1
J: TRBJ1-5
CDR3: CASSLDVNQPQHF
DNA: TGCGCCAGCAGCTTGGACGTCAATCAGCCCCAGCATTTT

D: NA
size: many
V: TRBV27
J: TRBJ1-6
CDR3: CASSLIWTQKGDSPLHF
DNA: TGTGCCAGCAGTTTAATCTGGACCCAGAAAGGTGATTCACCCCTCCACTTT

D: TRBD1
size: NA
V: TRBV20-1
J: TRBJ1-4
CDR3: CSASSTGGEKLFF
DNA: TGCAGTGCTAGTAGTACAGGGGGTGAAAAACTGTTTTTT

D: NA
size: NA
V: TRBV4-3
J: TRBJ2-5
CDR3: CASSQDFGFWETQYF
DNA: TGCGCCAGCAGCCAAGATTTTGGGTTTTGGGAGACCCAGTACTTC

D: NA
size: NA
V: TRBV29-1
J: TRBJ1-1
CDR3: CSVSVDMNTEAFF
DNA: TGCAGCGTTAGCGTCGACATGAACACTGAAGCTTTCTTT

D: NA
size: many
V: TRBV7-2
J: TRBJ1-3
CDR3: CASSLEVGNGNTIYF
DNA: TGTGCCAGCAGCTTAGAAGTGGGCAACGGAAACACCATATATTTT

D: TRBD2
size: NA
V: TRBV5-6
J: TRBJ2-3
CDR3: CASSPGLAGAVYTDTQYF
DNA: TGTGCCAGCAGCCCGGGACTAGCGGGGGCCGTGTACACAGATACGCAGTATTTT

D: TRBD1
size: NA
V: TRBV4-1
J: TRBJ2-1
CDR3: CASSQIQGGYNEQFF
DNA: TGCGCCAGCAGCCAAATACAGGGGGGATACAATGAGCAGTTCTTC

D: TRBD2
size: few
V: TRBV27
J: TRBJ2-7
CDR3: CASSKYAGTSGVNYEQYF
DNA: TGTGCCAGCAGTAAGTACGCCGGGACTAGCGGGGTGAACTACGAGCAGTACTTC

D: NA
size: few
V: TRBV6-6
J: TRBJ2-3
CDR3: CASSDRTRDTQYF
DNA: TGTGCCAGCAGCGACAGAACGAGGGATACGCAGTATTTT

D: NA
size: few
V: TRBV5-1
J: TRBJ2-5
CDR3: CASSAGRLQTQYF
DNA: TGCGCCAGCAGCGCGGGACGACTCCAGACCCAGTACTTC

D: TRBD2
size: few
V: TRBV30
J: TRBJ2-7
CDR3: CAWRPAVAGVSYEQYF
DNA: TGTGCCTGGAGACCGGCGGTAGCGGGAGTTTCCTACGAGCAGTACTTC

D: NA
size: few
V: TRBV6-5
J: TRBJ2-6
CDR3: CASSLGPPGGANVLTF
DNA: TGTGCCAGCAGTTTGGGACCGCCGGGCGGGGCCAACGTCCTGACTTTC

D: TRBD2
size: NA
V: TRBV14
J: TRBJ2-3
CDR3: CASRPRGGGDTQYF
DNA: TGTGCCAGCAGACCCCGGGGGGGCGGGGATACGCAGTATTTT

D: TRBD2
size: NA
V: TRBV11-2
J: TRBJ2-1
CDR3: CASSLDLRLAGDNEQFF
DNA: TGTGCCAGCAGCTTAGATCTGAGGCTAGCGGGAGACAATGAGCAGTTCTTC

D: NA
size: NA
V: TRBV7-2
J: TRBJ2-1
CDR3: CASSLGQGFHNDQFF
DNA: TGTGCCAGCAGCTTAGGCCAGGGTTTTCACAATGACCAGTTCTTC

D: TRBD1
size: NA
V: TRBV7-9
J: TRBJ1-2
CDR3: CASEGQGPGYTF
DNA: TGTGCCAGCGAGGGACAGGGTCCTGGCTACACCTTC